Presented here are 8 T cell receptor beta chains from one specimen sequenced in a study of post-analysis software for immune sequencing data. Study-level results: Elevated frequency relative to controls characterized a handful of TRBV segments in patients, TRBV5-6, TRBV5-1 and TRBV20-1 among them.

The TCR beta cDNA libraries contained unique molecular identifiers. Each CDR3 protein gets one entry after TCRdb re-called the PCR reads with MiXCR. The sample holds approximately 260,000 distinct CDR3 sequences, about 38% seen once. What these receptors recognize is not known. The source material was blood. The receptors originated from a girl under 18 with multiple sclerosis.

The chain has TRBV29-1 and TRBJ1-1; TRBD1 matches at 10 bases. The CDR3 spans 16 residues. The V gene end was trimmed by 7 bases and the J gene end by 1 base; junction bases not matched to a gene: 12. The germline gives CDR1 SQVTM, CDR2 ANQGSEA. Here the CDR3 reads CSAEGGDRGQNTEAFF. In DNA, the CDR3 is TGCAGCGCCGAGGGTGGTGACAGGGGGCAGAACACTGAAGCTTTCTTT.

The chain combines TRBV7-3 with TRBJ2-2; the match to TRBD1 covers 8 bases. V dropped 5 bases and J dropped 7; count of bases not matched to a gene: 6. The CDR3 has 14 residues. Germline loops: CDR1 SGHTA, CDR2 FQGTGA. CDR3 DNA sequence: TGTGCCAGCAGCCCACAGGGGGGCCACGGGGAGCTGTTTTTT. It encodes CASSPQGGHGELFF.

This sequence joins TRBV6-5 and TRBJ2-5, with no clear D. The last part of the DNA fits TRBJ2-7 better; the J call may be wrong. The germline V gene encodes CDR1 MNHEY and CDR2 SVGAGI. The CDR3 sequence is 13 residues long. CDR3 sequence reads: CASGRDGSYEQYF. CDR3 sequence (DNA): TGTGCCAGCGGCCGAGACGGGTCCTACGAGCAGTACTTC.

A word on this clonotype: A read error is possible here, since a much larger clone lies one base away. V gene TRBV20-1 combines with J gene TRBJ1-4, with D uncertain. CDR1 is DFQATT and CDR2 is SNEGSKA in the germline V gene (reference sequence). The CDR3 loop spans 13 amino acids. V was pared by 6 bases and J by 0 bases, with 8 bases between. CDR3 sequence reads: CSAMRTTNEKLFF. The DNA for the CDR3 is TGCAGTGCCATGAGGACAACTAATGAAAAACTGTTTTTT.

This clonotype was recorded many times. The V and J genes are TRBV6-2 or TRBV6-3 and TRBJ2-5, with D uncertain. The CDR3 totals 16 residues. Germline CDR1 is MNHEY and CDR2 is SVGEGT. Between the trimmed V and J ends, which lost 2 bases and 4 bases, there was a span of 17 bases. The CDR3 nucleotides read TGTGCCAGCAGTTACACCCGCCAACCTGTGAGAGAGACCCAGTACTTC. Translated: CASSYTRQPVRETQYF.

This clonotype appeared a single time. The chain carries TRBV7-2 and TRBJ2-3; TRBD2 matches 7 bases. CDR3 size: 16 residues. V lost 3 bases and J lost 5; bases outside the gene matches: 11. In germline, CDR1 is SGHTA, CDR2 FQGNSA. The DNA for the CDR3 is TGTGCCAGCAGCTTGTCCTTGGCCGGGGGGAGAGATACGCAGTATTTT. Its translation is CASSLSLAGGRDTQYF.

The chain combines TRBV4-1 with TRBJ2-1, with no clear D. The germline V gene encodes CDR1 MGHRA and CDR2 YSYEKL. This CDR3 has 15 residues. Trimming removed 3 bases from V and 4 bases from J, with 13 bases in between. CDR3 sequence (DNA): TGCGCCAGCAGCCACGCTACTGCCCGATACAATGAGCAGTTCTTC. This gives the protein CASSHATARYNEQFF.

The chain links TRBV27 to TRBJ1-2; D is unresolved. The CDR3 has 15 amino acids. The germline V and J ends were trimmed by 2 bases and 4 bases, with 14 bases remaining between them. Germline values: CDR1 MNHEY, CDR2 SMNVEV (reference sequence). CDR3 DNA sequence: TGTGCCAGCAGTTTAGATGTGAGGGTCCCCTATGGCTACACCTTC. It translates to CASSLDVRVPYGYTF.